The 29 T cell receptor beta chains given below trace back to one sample, sequenced in a study of neoadjuvant nivolumab and ipilimumab in lung cancer. Libraries were prepared by immunoSEQ multiplex PCR; TCRdb keeps only in-frame clonotypes and omits some of them. The table lists 7,500 to 10,000 clones, around 79% of them singletons. The source was adjacent normal lung tissue, collected after neoadjuvant nivolumab, alone or with ipilimumab, at or shortly before surgery. The origin of the receptors is an adult with non-small cell lung cancer.

This clone has only one observation. This chain connects TRBV7-2 to TRBJ1-2; D may be TRBD1 (5 bases). The germline V and J ends were trimmed by 7 bases and 4 bases, with 13 bases remaining between them. There are 13 residues in the CDR3. The germline V gene has CDR1 SGHTA and CDR2 FQGNSA. In DNA form, the CDR3 reads TGTGCCAGCAACCTCAAGGGGAGCTATGGCTACACCTTC. Its protein is CASNLKGSYGYTF.

The chain recombines TRBV7-6 with TRBJ2-1; D not resolved. V lost 5 bases and J 0 bases, leaving 14 bases between the germline ends. Germline V gene lookup returns CDR1 SGHVS and CDR2 FNYEAQ. There are 16 residues in the CDR3. CDR3 loop: CASSSDPSSSYNEQFF. The DNA of the CDR3 is TGTGCCAGCAGCAGTGATCCCTCAAGCTCCTACAATGAGCAGTTCTTC.

The chain combines TRBV6-5 with TRBJ2-7; D unresolved. The germline V gene has CDR1 MNHEY and CDR2 SVGAGI. Between the trimmed V and J ends, which lost 5 bases and 9 bases, there was a span of 17 bases. This CDR3 has 13 amino acids. Here the CDR3 DNA reads TGTGCCAGCAGTGACTTACCAAGATCCGGGCAGTACTTC. Translating it yields CASSDLPRSGQYF.

V is TRBV7-9 and J is TRBJ2-1; 7 nucleotides line up with TRBD1. J gave up 8 bases and V 5 bases, and 6 bases lay outside the gene matches. Per germline, CDR1 SEHNR and CDR2 FQNEAQ (reference sequence). The CDR3 is 13 amino acids. CDR3 loop: CASSPDREDEQFF. The DNA for the CDR3 is TGTGCCAGCAGCCCCGACAGGGAAGATGAGCAGTTCTTC. Together with reference TRBV7-9 and TRBJ2-1, the CDR3 gives the full variable domain: DTGVSQNPRHKITKRGQNVTFRCDPISEHNRLYWYRQTLGQGPEFLTYFQNEAQLEKSRLLSDRFSAERPKGSFSTLEIQRTEQGDSAMYLCASSPDREDEQFFGPGTRLTVL.

The chain is built from TRBV7-9 and TRBJ2-7; TRBD1 is a possible D gene (5 bases). CDR3 length equals 17 residues. Trimming took off 5 bases at V and 4 bases at J, with 24 bases between the two ends. Germline CDR1 reads SEHNR; CDR2 reads FQNEAQ (reference sequence). In DNA form, the CDR3 reads TGTGCCAGCAGCCCCCCTTCGAGGTCCCCAGGGTTTTACGAGCAGTACTTC. This codes for CASSPPSRSPGFYEQYF.

The chain carries TRBV7-2 and TRBJ2-7; D gene ambiguous. Trimming left V 5 bases short and J 6 bases short, with 14 bases between. In germline, CDR1 is SGHTA, CDR2 FQGNSA. This CDR3 spans 13 amino acids. For the CDR3, the DNA is TGTGCCAGCAGCAGGGATCTGACGAGCGAGCAGTACTTC. Protein sequence: CASSRDLTSEQYF.

This chain uses TRBV11-3 with TRBJ2-2, with TRBD1 matching over 7 bases. The CDR3 runs 15 residues. Germline V gene sequence: CDR1 SGHNT, CDR2 YENEEA. The junction had 8 bases not matched to a gene; V was cut back by 5 bases and J by 5 bases. The CDR3 here is CASSLDRARTGELFF. The CDR3 DNA reads TGTGCCAGCAGCCTCGACAGGGCGCGGACCGGGGAGCTGTTTTTT.

This chain links TRBV5-6 with TRBJ2-5, with TRBD2 identical over 10 bases. Trimming cost V 3 bases and J 1 base; bases outside gene matches: 3. Germline V gene data show CDR1 as SGHDT and CDR2 as YYEEEE. The CDR3 loop spans 15 amino acids. CDR3 sequence (DNA): TGTGCCAGCAGCTCTAGCGGGGGTATCCAAGAGACCCAGTACTTC. It yields the protein CASSSSGGIQETQYF. Looking up the rest from reference TRBV5-6 and TRBJ2-5 gives the full variable domain: DAGVTQSPTHLIKTRGQQVTLRCSPKSGHDTVSWYQQALGQGPQFIFQYYEEEERQRGNFPDRFSGHQFPNYSSELNVNALLLGDSALYLCASSSSGGIQETQYFGPGTRLLVL.

The chain uses TRBV14 and TRBJ1-2; D ambiguous. From germline, CDR1 is SGHDN and CDR2 FVKESK. The V end lost 1 base, the J end lost 1 base, and 7 bases lay between the germline ends. This CDR3 has 14 residues. The CDR3 here is CASSQVGFNYGYTF. As DNA, the CDR3 is TGTGCCAGCAGCCAAGTCGGATTTAACTATGGCTACACCTTC.

The chain is built from TRBV11-2 and TRBJ2-1, with 12 positions matching TRBD1. After removal of 6 bases from V and 7 bases from J, the junction contained 4 bases not matched to a gene. The CDR3 consists of 14 residues. Germline CDR1 and CDR2: SGHAT and FQNNGV. The CDR3 reads CASSPGQGANEQFF. CDR3 sequence (DNA): TGTGCCAGCAGTCCGGGACAGGGGGCGAATGAGCAGTTCTTC.

This clone came up once. This chain uses TRBV7-9 with TRBJ2-1, with 10 nucleotides matching TRBD1. The CDR3 consists of 16 residues. V was clipped by 2 bases and J by 6 bases; unmatched bases: 7. Germline CDR1 reads SEHNR; CDR2 reads FQNEAQ (reference sequence). CDR3 residues: CASSLTSGTGANEQFF. CDR3 bases: TGTGCCAGCAGCTTAACCTCCGGGACAGGGGCCAATGAGCAGTTCTTC.

V and J are TRBV25-1 and TRBJ1-2; D ambiguous. The germline CDR1 and CDR2 sequences are MGHDK and SYGVNS. V lost 7 bases and J lost 1, with 10 bases in between. This CDR3 region has 13 residues. The CDR3 nucleotides are TGTGCCAGCACTGGAGAACTTAACTATGGCTACACCTTC. Its protein is CASTGELNYGYTF.

V is TRBV29-1 and J is TRBJ2-1; 7 bases line up with TRBD1. The CDR3 has 14 amino acids. Germline V gene data show CDR1 as SQVTM and CDR2 as ANQGSEA. The V segment lost 6 bases and the J segment 5 bases; nucleotides outside the gene matches: 10. CDR3 residues: CSVGPPGQHNEQFF. The CDR3 bases are TGCAGCGTCGGCCCCCCGGGACAGCACAATGAGCAGTTCTTC.

The chain recombines TRBV5-6 with TRBJ1-6; no clear D. This CDR3 spans 15 amino acids. The V and J ends lost 6 bases and 0 bases respectively, with 10 bases between them. Germline V gene sequence: CDR1 SGHDT, CDR2 YYEEEE. The CDR3 DNA sequence: TGTGCCAGCAACCGACGGAACTCCTATAATTCACCCCTCCACTTT. Protein sequence: CASNRRNSYNSPLHF.

The chain employs TRBV29-1 and TRBJ1-2; D unresolved. This CDR3 has 13 amino acids. Trimming pared 5 bases from V and 7 bases from J, leaving 17 bases between. Germline V CDR1 and CDR2: SQVTM, ANQGSEA. The chain's CDR3 is CSVFSVTVVGYTF. The CDR3 DNA is TGCAGCGTTTTCTCGGTAACGGTGGTTGGCTACACCTTC.

This chain links TRBV25-1 with TRBJ1-4; 7 positions agree with TRBD1. The length of the CDR3 is 16 residues. Germline V gene data show CDR1 as MGHDK and CDR2 as SYGVNS. V was clipped by 5 bases and J by 4 bases; unmatched bases: 10. Here the CDR3 DNA reads TGTGCCAGCAGTCCCCGCGGGACAGTTTTTAATGAAAAACTGTTTTTT. Translating it yields CASSPRGTVFNEKLFF.

V gene TRBV10-3 combines with J gene TRBJ1-2; D is undetermined. Trimming removed 6 bases at V and 8 bases at J, with 13 bases between. The CDR3 extends over 12 amino acids. Germline lookup yields CDR1 ENHRY and CDR2 SYGVKD. CDR3 DNA sequence: TGTGCCATCAGGTTTGGGAAGCGAGGCTACACCTTC. Translated: CAIRFGKRGYTF.

This clone was recorded only once. The J gene is TRBJ1-6, the V gene TRBV28; 11 bases line up with TRBD1. Germline loops: CDR1 MDHEN, CDR2 SYDVKM. Unmatched junction bases numbered 12, after V lost 6 bases and J lost 5 bases. The CDR3 contains 18 residues. The CDR3 region has the DNA TGTGCCAGCAGCTCCTTCCCGTTGGGACAGGGGGATAATTCACCCCTCCACTTT. As protein: CASSSFPLGQGDNSPLHF. Looking up the rest from reference TRBV28 and TRBJ1-6 gives the full variable domain: DVKVTQSSRYLVKRTGEKVFLECVQDMDHENMFWYRQDPGLGLRLIYFSYDVKMKEKGDIPEGYSVSREKKERFSLILESASTNQTSMYLCASSSFPLGQGDNSPLHFGNGTRLTVT.

This chain connects TRBV5-5 to TRBJ1-6, with TRBD1 matching 7 bases. The CDR3 contains 16 residues. The germline V gene encodes CDR1 SGHKS and CDR2 YYEKEE (reference sequence). With V trimmed by 0 bases and J by 6 bases, 6 bases remained unmatched. In nucleotides, the CDR3 is TGTGCCAGCAGCTTGGAAAGGGGGCGAGGTAATTCACCCCTCCACTTT. Protein: CASSLERGRGNSPLHF.

This sequence joins TRBV19 and TRBJ2-1, with TRBD1 matching over 8 bases. This CDR3 is built from 15 residues. Germline V CDR1 and CDR2: LNHDA, SQIVND (reference sequence). J gave up 6 bases and V 5 bases, and 9 bases lay outside the gene matches. CDR3 coding DNA: TGTGCCAGTAGTCTCGGGACAGGATGGCGCAATGAGCAGTTCTTC. Its protein product is CASSLGTGWRNEQFF. Complete variable domain (other parts from reference TRBV19 and TRBJ2-1): DGGITQSPKYLFRKEGQNVTLSCEQNLNHDAMYWYRQDPGQGLRLIYYSQIVNDFQKGDIAEGYSVSREKKESFPLTVTSAQKNPTAFYLCASSLGTGWRNEQFFGPGTRLTVL.

The V call is TRBV7-9, the J call TRBJ1-2; tentative D call: TRBD1 (5 bases). Germline values: CDR1 SEHNR, CDR2 FQNEAQ (reference sequence). Trimming left V 5 bases short and J 0 bases short, with 16 bases between. The CDR3 sequence is 16 residues long. DNA of the CDR3: TGTGCCAGCAGCGGTATATATCGGGGCTCTAACTATGGCTACACCTTC. Its protein product is CASSGIYRGSNYGYTF. The whole variable domain, remainder taken from reference TRBV7-9 and TRBJ1-2, is DTGVSQNPRHKITKRGQNVTFRCDPISEHNRLYWYRQTLGQGPEFLTYFQNEAQLEKSRLLSDRFSAERPKGSFSTLEIQRTEQGDSAMYLCASSGIYRGSNYGYTFGSGTRLTVV.

CDR3 coding DNA: TGCGCCAGCAGCCAGGGAAGTATGGGCAATGAGCAGTTCTTC. It specifies CASSQGSMGNEQFF. This chain joins TRBV4-1 and TRBJ2-1, with D hard to call. Per the germline V gene, CDR1 is MGHRA and CDR2 is YSYEKL. The CDR3 sequence is 14 residues long. Trimming left V 3 bases short and J 6 bases short, with 12 bases between.

The chain links TRBV5-1 to TRBJ1-3; no clear D gene. The CDR3 length is 14 residues. Germline V gives CDR1 SGHRS, CDR2 YFSETQ. Deletions cut 2 bases from V and 0 bases from J, with 6 bases between. The DNA for the CDR3 is TGCGCCAGCAGCTTCGGGGACTCTGGAAACACCATATATTTT. Encoded protein: CASSFGDSGNTIYF.

The chain uses TRBV7-9 and TRBJ2-5; D call uncertain. The CDR3 is 12 residues long. Germline CDR1 SEHNR, CDR2 FQNEAQ (reference sequence). Trimming left V 6 bases short and J 2 bases short, with 7 bases between. CDR3 sequence reads: CASRATQETQYF. The CDR3, as DNA: TGTGCCAGCAGGGCGACGCAAGAGACCCAGTACTTC.

The rearrangement links TRBV2 to TRBJ1-5, with 8 bases lining up with TRBD1. Per germline, CDR1 SNHLY and CDR2 FYNNEI. The ends lost 6 bases at V and 4 bases at J; junction bases unmatched: 8. CDR3 length: 15 residues. CDR3 nucleotide sequence: TGTGCCAGCAGCAGTGGGACAGGTCAGAATCAGCCCCAGCATTTT. It specifies CASSSGTGQNQPQHF.

The J gene is TRBJ2-7, the V gene TRBV30; 7 bases align to TRBD1. This CDR3 has 13 residues. The V gene's germline CDR1 is GTSNPN and CDR2 SVGIG (reference sequence). Unmatched junction bases numbered 9, after V lost 7 bases and J lost 3 bases. CDR3 in amino acids: CASTSGTDYEQYF. CDR3 nucleotides: TGTGCCTCCACCTCCGGGACAGACTACGAGCAGTACTTC.

This rearrangement joins TRBV19 to TRBJ2-2; 9 bases match TRBD1. Trimming removed 6 bases from V and 5 bases from J; junction bases left unmatched: 4. CDR1 and CDR2 (germline): LNHDA, SQIVND (reference sequence). The CDR3 length is 14 residues. The CDR3, as DNA: TGTGCCAGTAGCCGGACAGGGGATACCGGGGAGCTGTTTTTT. Residues: CASSRTGDTGELFF.

This chain joins TRBV11-3 and TRBJ2-5; D perhaps matches TRBD1 (6 bases). The CDR3 runs 16 residues. V lost 2 bases and J lost 1, with 14 bases in between. Per the germline V gene, CDR1 is SGHNT and CDR2 is YENEEA. The CDR3 reads CASSLKQGPFQETQYF. The CDR3 DNA reads TGTGCCAGCAGCTTAAAACAGGGCCCCTTCCAAGAGACCCAGTACTTC.

As to this clone: A read error may account for a junction end that differs from germline. This chain links TRBV2 with TRBJ2-3; unclear D gene. Germline V gene data show CDR1 as SNHLY and CDR2 as FYNNEI. The CDR3 covers 13 residues. Here the CDR3 reads CASSEGSRDTQYF. The DNA of the CDR3 is TGTGCCAGCAGTGAAGGTAGCAGAGATACGCAGTATTTT.